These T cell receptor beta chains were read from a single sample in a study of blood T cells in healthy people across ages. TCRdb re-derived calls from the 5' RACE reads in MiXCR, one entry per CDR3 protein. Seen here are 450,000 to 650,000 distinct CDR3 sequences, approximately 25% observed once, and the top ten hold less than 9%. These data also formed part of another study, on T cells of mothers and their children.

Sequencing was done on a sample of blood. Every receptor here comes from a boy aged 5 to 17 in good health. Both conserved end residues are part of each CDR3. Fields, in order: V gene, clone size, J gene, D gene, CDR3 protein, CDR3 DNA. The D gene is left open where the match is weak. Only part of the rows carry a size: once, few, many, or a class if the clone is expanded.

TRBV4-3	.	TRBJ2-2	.	CASSQERFRATGELFF	TGCGCCAGCAGCCAAGAGAGGTTCAGGGCTACCGGGGAGCTGTTTTTT
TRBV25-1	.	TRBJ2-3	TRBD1	CASSDVRGREDTQYF	TGTGCCAGCAGTGACGTCAGGGGGCGCGAAGATACGCAGTATTTT
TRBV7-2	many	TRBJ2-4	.	CASSLGGAAKNIQYF	TGTGCCAGCAGCTTGGGGGGCGCCGCCAAAAACATTCAGTACTTC
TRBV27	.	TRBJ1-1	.	CASSLKTGPNTEAFF	TGTGCCAGCAGTCTAAAGACAGGACCGAACACTGAAGCTTTCTTT
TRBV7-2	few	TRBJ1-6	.	CASSLSSGENSPLHF	TGTGCCAGCAGCTTATCATCGGGGGAGAATTCACCCCTCCACTTT
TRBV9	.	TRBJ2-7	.	CASSGGDTDYEQYF	TGTGCCAGCAGCGGGGGGGACACCGACTACGAGCAGTACTTC
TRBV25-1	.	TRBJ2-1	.	CASSEGYNEQFF	TGTGCCAGCAGTGAGGGATACAATGAGCAGTTCTTC
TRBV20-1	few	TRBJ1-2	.	CSARSGPVGNYGYTF	TGCAGTGCTAGGTCTGGCCCGGTCGGTAACTATGGCTACACCTTC
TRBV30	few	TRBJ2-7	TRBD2	CAWSVGGAGAHYEQYF	TGTGCCTGGAGCGTCGGGGGAGCGGGGGCCCACTACGAGCAGTACTTC
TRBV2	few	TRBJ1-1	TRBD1	CASSTPTGWNTEAFF	TGTGCCAGCAGTACGCCGACAGGGTGGAACACTGAAGCTTTCTTT